This TCR beta chain was obtained from a study of blood T cells in healthy people across ages. Study observations and caveats: TCR beta diversity, measured per million T cells, fell in a roughly linear way with age.

On this clonotype: Its antigen is as yet unknown.

The CDR3 length is 15 residues. CDR1 and CDR2 from the germline V gene are SGDLS and YYNGEE. With 0 bases clipped from V and 4 bases from J, the junction kept 3 bases outside the gene matches. The use of a sample-barcoded 5' primer and a J-beta primer mix characterized a second PCR of roughly 6 to 11 cycles. Each cDNA molecule was tagged by a template-switch adaptor with 12 random nucleotides. MiXCR, applied by TCRdb to the 5' RACE reads, yields one record per CDR3 protein. The sample includes hundreds of thousands of distinct CDR3 sequences, approximately 30% seen only once; the top ten take over 15%.

The specimen sequenced was blood. The TCR was taken from an elderly woman in good health. The chain is built from TRBV9 and TRBJ2-1, with 8 bases fitting TRBD2. The CDR3 coding sequence is TGTGCCAGCAGCGTAGGTCGGGAGGGGTACAATGAGCAGTTCTTC. This gives the protein CASSVGREGYNEQFF. Full variable domain (missing parts from reference TRBV9 and TRBJ2-1): DSGVTQTPKHLITATGQRVTLRCSPRSGDLSVYWYQQSLDQGLQFLIQYYNGEERAKGNILERFSAQQFPDLHSELNLSSLELGDSALYFCASSVGREGYNEQFFGPGTRLTVL.